This record concerns one T cell receptor (beta chain) sequence. Its specificity is unknown. The record originates from a study of breast tumors, draining lymph nodes, adjacent tissues. TCRdb reprocessed the multiplex PCR reads with MiXCR, giving one entry per CDR3 protein. This table has about 200,000 distinct CDR3 sequences, approximately 33% appearing once. General observations from the study: Findings are consistent with lymph node origin and intratumoral expansion of most tumor T cells. Luminal-like breast cancer showed significantly greater tumor-nontumor repertoire similarity than basal-like breast cancer did. Tumor TCR diversity was below lymph nodes but above nontumor tissue.

Breast cancer patients provided tissue from their axillary draining lymph nodes. Sample: axillary lymph node tissue. The source is a female donor with breast cancer. Some clones in this sample may be carry-over from other donors' samples.

In DNA, the CDR3 is TGCGCCAGCAGCTTGACAGGTTCGAACACTGAAGCTTTCTTT. Translating gives CASSLTGSNTEAFF. J is TRBJ1-1 and V is TRBV5-1, with a tentative D call TRBD1 (5 bases). Germline lookup yields CDR1 SGHRS and CDR2 YFSETQ. V was trimmed by 1 base and J by 1 base, leaving 8 bases between them. There are 14 residues in the CDR3.